The 8 T cell receptor beta chains presented below share a single source sample, sequenced in a study of Graves' ophthalmopathy and Graves' hyperthyroidism (dated by TCRdb to 2016 to 2019). These reads were obtained on an Illumina HiSeq 2000. For repertoire sequencing, the TCR beta CDR3 regions were amplified from RNA transcripts. The first round of RT-PCR was done with HTBI primers and the Qiagen OneStep RT-PCR kit, and was followed by a second round of multiplex PCR, then size selection and purification. TCRdb redid the processing of the public reads, applying fastp at Q25 and MiXCR, and retained in-frame beta chains. Rows matching on CDR3 protein sequence are summarized as one entry with the most common DNA and genes. This sample is represented by about 390,000 distinct CDR3 sequences; less than 20% of them were singletons. The ten largest clones capture roughly 7% of the sample. Sequencing used peripheral blood. The receptors here all came from a woman aged 18 to 35 with stable Graves' hyperthyroidism. Donor details come from another sample of the same person, matched by shared clones.

This clonotype has a count of ten or more. The V and J genes are TRBV12-3 or TRBV12-4 and TRBJ1-3, with TRBD1 matching 7 bases. This CDR3 comprises 17 residues. With 3 bases clipped from V and 1 base from J, the junction kept 9 bases outside the gene matches. The CDR3 reads CASSFRGRGISGNTIYF. CDR3 sequence (DNA): TGTGCCAGCAGTTTTCGAGGCAGGGGGATATCTGGAAACACCATATATTTT.

This clonotype has ten or more counts. Mismatch with germline at one junction end may stem from a read error. The V gene is TRBV19, the J gene TRBJ1-1; D ambiguous. CDR3 length: 15 amino acids. Germline V lookup: CDR1 LNHDA, CDR2 SQIVND (reference sequence). The CDR3 spells CASSILPGLNTEALF. CDR3 coding DNA: TGTGCCAGTAGTATACTCCCAGGATTGAACACTGAAGCTCTCTTT.

The chain is built from TRBV28 and TRBJ2-7; 10 nucleotides align to TRBD2. J gave up 2 bases and V 5 bases, and 0 bases lay outside the gene matches. Germline V CDR1 and CDR2: MDHEN, SYDVKM. The length of the CDR3 is 13 residues. CDR3 protein: CASSSGRAYEQYF. The CDR3 DNA reads as TGTGCCAGCAGTAGCGGGAGGGCCTACGAGCAGTACTTC.

This clonotype occurred many times. This chain joins TRBV6-1 and TRBJ2-7; 11 nucleotides align to TRBD2. This CDR3 is 15 amino acids long. CDR1 is MNHNS and CDR2 is SASEGT in the germline V gene. Trimming removed 6 bases from V and 0 bases from J; junction bases left unmatched: 4. The CDR3 reads CASRELAGVSYEQYF. In DNA form, the CDR3 reads TGTGCCAGCAGGGAACTAGCGGGGGTCTCCTACGAGCAGTACTTC.

V gene TRBV28 combines with J gene TRBJ1-5; TRBD1 aligns across 7 bases. CDR1 is MDHEN and CDR2 is SYDVKM in the germline V gene. The junction had 11 bases not matched to a gene; V was cut back by 8 bases and J by 4 bases. CDR3 size: 15 residues. CDR3 region: CASATRQGLNQPQHF. The CDR3 DNA reads TGTGCCAGCGCAACAAGACAGGGTCTAAATCAGCCCCAGCATTTT.

This clonotype came up once. The rearrangement uses TRBV6-2 or TRBV6-3 and TRBJ1-1; 10 bases agree with TRBD1. The CDR3 is 19 amino acids. CDR1 is MNHEY, CDR2 SVGEGT, per germline. Trimming took 0 bases from V and 6 from J; bases not matched to a gene: 16. The CDR3 loop reads CASSYSKSPGQGIRAEAFF. CDR3 nucleotide sequence: TGTGCCAGCAGTTACTCGAAGTCTCCGGGACAGGGGATTCGGGCTGAAGCTTTCTTT.

Many counts were recorded for this clonotype. The genes are TRBV4-1 and TRBJ1-2; D remains unclear. V was cut by 0 bases and J by 8 bases, with 13 bases left in between. The CDR3 is 14 residues long. Germline values: CDR1 MGHRA, CDR2 YSYEKL. This chain's CDR3 is CASSQDLGLGGYTF. CDR3 DNA sequence: TGCGCCAGCAGCCAAGATCTAGGGTTGGGGGGCTACACCTTC.

This clonotype was recorded at least ten times. This rearrangement joins TRBV6-2 or TRBV6-3 to TRBJ2-5; D remains unclear. There are 12 residues in the CDR3. Per germline, CDR1 MNHEY and CDR2 SVGEGT. V lost 0 bases and J lost 5, with 4 bases in between. The CDR3 reads CASSYSRETQYF. The CDR3 nucleotides read TGTGCCAGCAGTTACTCTAGGGAGACCCAGTACTTC.